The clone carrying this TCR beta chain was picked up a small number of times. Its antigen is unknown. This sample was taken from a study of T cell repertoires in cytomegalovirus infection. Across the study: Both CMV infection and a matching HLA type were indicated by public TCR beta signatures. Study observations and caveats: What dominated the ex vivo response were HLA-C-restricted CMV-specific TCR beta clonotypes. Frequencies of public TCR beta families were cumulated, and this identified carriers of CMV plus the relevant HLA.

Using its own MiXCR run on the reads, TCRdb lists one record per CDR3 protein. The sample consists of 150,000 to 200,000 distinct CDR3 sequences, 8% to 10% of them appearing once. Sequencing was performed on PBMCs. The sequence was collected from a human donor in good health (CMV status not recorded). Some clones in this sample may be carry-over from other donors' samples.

As DNA, the CDR3 is TGTGCCAGCAACCGTTGGACAGGGGGGGGTAAAGAGACCCAGTACTTC. The encoded protein is CASNRWTGGGKETQYF. V is TRBV28 and J is TRBJ2-5, with TRBD1 matching 10 bases. The germline V gene encodes CDR1 MDHEN and CDR2 SYDVKM. The CDR3 loop spans 16 amino acids. V lost 7 bases to trimming and J lost 3 bases; unmatched junction nucleotides: 11.